Sequencing of this TCR beta chain was carried out in a study of blood T cell repertoires in COVID-19. Overall study context: COVID-19 samples, acute and convalescent, were from the United States, Italy and Spain.

There are 16 residues in the CDR3. Per the germline V gene, CDR1 is SGHKS and CDR2 is YYEKEE (reference sequence). Between the trimmed V and J ends, which lost 1 base and 6 bases, there was a span of 14 bases. Sequenced by immunoSEQ multiplex PCR; TCRdb stores in-frame clones only, minus some. The sample holds 200,000 to 300,000 clones, 75% to 90% seen once. Sequenced input: peripheral blood. The receptor was isolated from a woman between 35 and 50 years old with acute or convalescent COVID-19. The V and J genes are TRBV5-5 and TRBJ1-6, with TRBD1 as a possible D gene (6 bases). As DNA, the CDR3 is TGTGCCAGCAGCTTGAGATTGGCCAGGGGTAATTCACCCCTCCACTTT. Protein sequence: CASSLRLARGNSPLHF.